The entry below describes one T cell receptor (beta chain). Its antigen remains undetermined. No per-base quality is available; no much larger clone lies one base away. The library was obtained by the immunoSEQ multiplex PCR assay. A mixture of 60 forward primers for TCR Vbeta segments and 13 reverse primers for TCR Jbeta segments was used in the multiplex PCR. The CDR3 region of rearranged TCR beta genes was amplified from genomic DNA with a multiplex PCR assay. On the Illumina HiSeq System, the amplified TCR beta libraries were sequenced as 87-base-pair reads. For the original study's pipeline: A later analysis counted tens of millions of unique TCR beta chains across the 600 to 850 repertoires, and some 11 million of these chains were shared by at least two donors. Raw reads were error-corrected and collapsed into unique sequences by a nearest-neighbor algorithm in which closely related sequences were merged to remove PCR and sequencing errors. CDR3 sequences were aligned to IMGT reference sequences to assign V, D and J gene segments. For a sequence to be retained, a match of at least six nucleotides to both a V gene segment and a J gene segment was required. A rearrangement counted as productive if the CDR3 had no stop codons and remained in frame with V and J, and every other rearrangement counted as non-productive. Following IMGT convention, CDR3 was defined as the stretch from the second conserved V-encoded cysteine up to the conserved J-encoded phenylalanine. The earlier analysis of 450 to 750 of the donors excluded any sequence lacking an unambiguous match to a single V gene segment. An earlier analysis of about 600 of the donors called V segments functional above 56.7% productive rearrangements and segregating when the between-donor standard deviation exceeded 5%. To diagnose cytomegalovirus status from the catalog of TCR beta chain sequences, a statistical classification framework was built. V and J gene assignment, in a later analysis, came from comparing TCR nucleotide sequences with IMGT/GENE-DB human TR gene sequences. The TCRdist pipeline was used in a later analysis to assign CDR3 sequences and most-parsimonious VDJ recombination scenarios. In a later analysis, each TCR beta chain was defined by its CDR3 amino acid sequence together with its V-gene family, and reads without a unique V-gene family were excluded. To address suspected cross-contamination and a sequencing artifact, a later analysis removed a few hundred highly shared, low-generation-probability nucleotide sequences. In a later analysis, a clonal expansion index was calculated for each public chain from normalized within-repertoire ranks of inferred template counts. In a later analysis, generation probabilities were computed with a VDJ recombination model fitted to out-of-frame rearrangements, and the resulting probabilities were checked against IGoR. Hypergeometric tests were used in a later analysis to score TCR-TCR, TCR-HLA and TCR-CMV co-occurrence, with a repertoire-size bias correction applied to the TCR pairs. A later analysis estimated false discovery rates by permuting HLA or CMV assignments 20 times. In a later analysis, co-occurring TCRs were grouped using DBSCAN, with TCRdist sequence similarity added in when clustering inside HLA-allele-positive subsets. For co-occurrence clustering, repertoires with fewer than 30,000 or more than 120,000 public chains were excluded, along with several repertoires with anomalous nucleotide sharing. The source is immuneACCESS, and TCRdb retained only in-frame sequences with V and J called. Part of the clones is not carried over; for the studies checked, unresolved V genes explain less than half of this, and the remainder is unexplained. The DNA was the basis for D and trimming; V, J and clone size are from that table. This sample holds 200,000 to 250,000 clones; 77% were observed only once. 2.7% of the sample goes to the ten largest clones.

The cohort was made up of several hundred healthy bone marrow donors. Cohort members were all nominally healthy when sampled, although unrecorded immune exposures were likely present. The donor tested CMV seropositive, placing the donor among the 250 to 300 seropositive members of the cohort. A peripheral blood sample was collected from each donor, and TCR beta sequencing was performed on peripheral blood mononuclear cells. The Qiagen DNeasy Blood Extraction Kit was used to extract genomic DNA from the blood cell samples. This sample is part of a study of cytomegalovirus exposure and HLA in healthy donors (dated by TCRdb to 2017 to 2019). About the study as a whole: An earlier analysis of 550 to 700 of the donors reported approximately 270 Gb of sequence data and roughly 100 million unique TCR beta sequences from roughly 200 million T cells. An early release that covered some 640 HLA-typed donors contained about 300 gigabases of sequencing data and tens of millions of unique TCR sequences. The genetic ancestry cluster associated with self-reported Caucasian donors included roughly 84% of the 300 to 400 genotyped donors. The study aimed to test whether cataloging public T cell receptors could reveal signatures of past pathogen exposure. The T cell repertoires of roughly 660 subjects were profiled by immunosequencing and related to cytomegalovirus serostatus. Along with the approximately 700-subject first cohort, a separate validation cohort of over a hundred different subjects was used. The study combined high-throughput TCR immunosequencing, statistical association of individual TCRs with disease status, and machine learning to predict cytomegalovirus infection status. A later analysis re-examined previously published TCR beta repertoires from roughly 720 donors and added high-resolution HLA genotyping to investigate patterns of TCR occurrence. The later analysis used no new phenotypic data to find candidate immune exposures, relying instead on TCR beta sequences and their occurrence across donors. To decide whether each TCR beta V gene segment behaved as functional or pseudogenic, an earlier analysis of approximately 620 of the donors relied on high-throughput TCR beta sequencing. Donor age, sex, ethnicity and CMV serostatus were compiled together with the repertoire data. In a later genetic analysis, genome-wide SNP genotypes for about 55% of the roughly 700 donors were used, and that subset was treated as a discovery cohort. All discovery cohort repertoires had been generated on a single sequencing platform. Both class I and class II loci were covered by HLA typing, at four-digit resolution. Typing coverage varied by locus: roughly 629-640 donors for A, B, C, DRB1 and DQB1; approximately 520 for DQA1; more than 600 for DPA1; more than 450 for DPB1. Five DR-DQ haplotypes were treated as single units for association and clustering because of strong linkage in the cohort. On average, roughly 240,000 unique TCR beta nucleotide sequences were sequenced per donor among 300 to 500 genotyped donors of the cohort, with about 19% of those sequences being non-productive.

The investigation overall reported the following: The classifier was reported to diagnose cytomegalovirus status with high specificity and sensitivity in both the original cohort and the validation cohort. The presence/absence analyses assumed that sequencing depth was roughly uniform across donors, and that assumption may not be true. Because some donors lacked HLA typing at each locus, the association tests relied only on the typed subset. An earlier analysis of around 500 of the donors showed that most TCR beta V segments appeared in productive rearrangements either about 87% or about 30% of the time, which broadly matched IMGT annotations. The study listed 150 to 200 TCR beta chains as associated with cytomegalovirus. Linkage disequilibrium might explain the correlated functional status among segregating V segments, but an unknown experimental factor could not be ruled out. In vitro tests confirmed that a few of the cytomegalovirus-associated TCR beta chains recognize cytomegalovirus antigens. Some IMGT-functional V segments, including TRBV6-2 and TRBV6-3, could not be told apart with the 87-base-pair reads, so those segments were excluded. According to a later genetic analysis, donors in an Asian-associated ancestry cluster had fewer N-insertions in productive TCRs than the approximately 710-donor mean. Only TCR beta chains were sequenced in this cohort, and the absence of alpha or paired-chain data limited detectable features. CMV serostatus was the only immune exposure information available for the cohort. The authors suggested that the approach could potentially be extended to other disease states and immunological phenotypes. When HLA alleles, especially DR and DQ, strongly co-occurred, attributing TCR associations to individual alleles was difficult. A later analysis reported that several top co-occurrence clusters appeared linked to parvovirus B19, influenza, CMV and Epstein-Barr virus. The earlier analysis of about 600 of the donors excluded approximately 15 rarely observed V segments, including chromosome 9 orphons, because counts were too low. Across donors, most TCR sequences were observed very rarely, whereas some public TCRs were present in many individuals. A cluster of highly shared sequence variants was judged likely to be a technical artifact of the sequencing pipeline. According to a later analysis, most CMV-associated TCR beta chains appeared to be HLA-restricted, and the HLA associations seemed to be driven largely by CMV exposure. In a later analysis, TCR association rates were found to vary across HLA loci, with the most associated TCRs seen for DRB1 alleles and the fewest for HLA-C alleles. A further reported finding was that TCR beta sequences accurately predicted the HLA-A and HLA-B alleles for most subjects in the first cohort. A later genetic analysis associated a missense DCLRE1C variant with V-gene and J-gene trimming of TCR beta chains, and an independent cohort replicated the association. In a later analysis, HLA-associated TCR beta chains showed more clonal expansion and lower generation probabilities than non-associated chains that were equally common. In a later analysis, some 17,000 TCR beta sequences were associated with specific HLA alleles at a false discovery rate of 0.05.

V sheds 0 bases and J sheds 0 bases, leaving 8 bases between their ends. Its CDR3 holds 14 amino acids, cysteine through phenylalanine. This entry keeps only the CDR3 DNA: 42 bases, framed from base 1. CDR1 and CDR2 were assigned from the germline V gene (reference sequence) as GTSNPN and SVGIG. The chain couples TRBV30 to TRBJ1-2; no D gene can be assigned with confidence. This TCR derives from an older woman in good health and CMV-seropositive. Source material: PBMCs. The nucleotide sequence is given as TGTGCCTGGAGTGTACTGGGAGCTAACTATGGCTACACCTTC. Its coded protein is CAWSVLGANYGYTF.